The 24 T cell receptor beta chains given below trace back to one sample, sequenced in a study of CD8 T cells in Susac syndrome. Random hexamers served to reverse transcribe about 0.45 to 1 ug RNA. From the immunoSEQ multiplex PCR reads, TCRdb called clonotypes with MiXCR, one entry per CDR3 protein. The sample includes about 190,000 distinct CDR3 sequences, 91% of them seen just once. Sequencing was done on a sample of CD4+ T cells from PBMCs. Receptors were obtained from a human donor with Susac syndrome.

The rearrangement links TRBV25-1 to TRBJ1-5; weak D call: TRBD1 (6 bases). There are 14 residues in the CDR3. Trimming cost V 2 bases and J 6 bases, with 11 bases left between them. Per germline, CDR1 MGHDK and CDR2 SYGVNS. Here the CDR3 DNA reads TGTGCCAGCAGTGAAACAGGGAGAGGTCAGCCCCAGCATTTT. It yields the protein CASSETGRGQPQHF. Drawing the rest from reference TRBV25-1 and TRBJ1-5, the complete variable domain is EADIYQTPRYLVIGTGKKITLECSQTMGHDKMYWYQQDPGMELHLIHYSYGVNSTEKGDLSSESTVSRIRTEHFPLTLESARPSHTSQYLCASSETGRGQPQHFGDGTRLSIL.

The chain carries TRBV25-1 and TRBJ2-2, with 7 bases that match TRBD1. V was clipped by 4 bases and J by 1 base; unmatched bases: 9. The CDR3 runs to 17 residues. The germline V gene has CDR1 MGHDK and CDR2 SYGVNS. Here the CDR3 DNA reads TGTGCCAGCAGTGGTATAATGCAGGGGGAGAACACCGGGGAGCTGTTTTTT. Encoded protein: CASSGIMQGENTGELFF.

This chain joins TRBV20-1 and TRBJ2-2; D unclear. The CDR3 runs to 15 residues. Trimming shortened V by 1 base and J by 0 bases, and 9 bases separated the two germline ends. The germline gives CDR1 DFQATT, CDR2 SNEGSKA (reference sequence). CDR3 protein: CSARVVASNTGELFF. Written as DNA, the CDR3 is TGCAGTGCTAGAGTTGTCGCGTCGAACACCGGGGAGCTGTTTTTT.

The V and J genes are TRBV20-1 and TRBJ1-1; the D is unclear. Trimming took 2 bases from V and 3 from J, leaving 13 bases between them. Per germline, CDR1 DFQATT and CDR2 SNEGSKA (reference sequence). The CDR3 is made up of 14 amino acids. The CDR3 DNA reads TGCAGTGCTAGAAAGCCTTATAGGGACACTGAAGCTTTCTTT. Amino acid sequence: CSARKPYRDTEAFF.

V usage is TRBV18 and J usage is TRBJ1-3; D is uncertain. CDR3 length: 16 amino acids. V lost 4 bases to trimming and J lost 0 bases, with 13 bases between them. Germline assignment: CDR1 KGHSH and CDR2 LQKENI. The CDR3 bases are TGTGCCAGCTCACATAATTCAGACGTCTCTGGAAACACCATATATTTT. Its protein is CASSHNSDVSGNTIYF.

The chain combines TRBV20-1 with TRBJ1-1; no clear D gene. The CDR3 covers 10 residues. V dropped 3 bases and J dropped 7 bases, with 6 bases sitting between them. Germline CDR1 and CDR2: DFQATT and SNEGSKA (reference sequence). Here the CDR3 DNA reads TGCAGTGCTAGGGGCTTTGAAGCTTTCTTT. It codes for CSARGFEAFF.

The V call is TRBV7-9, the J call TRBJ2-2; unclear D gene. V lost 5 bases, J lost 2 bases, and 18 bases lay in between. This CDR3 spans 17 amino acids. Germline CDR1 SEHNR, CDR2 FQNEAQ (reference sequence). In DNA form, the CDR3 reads TGTGCCAGCAGCCCACCAAAGATAGGGATCAACACCGGGGAGCTGTTTTTT. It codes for CASSPPKIGINTGELFF.

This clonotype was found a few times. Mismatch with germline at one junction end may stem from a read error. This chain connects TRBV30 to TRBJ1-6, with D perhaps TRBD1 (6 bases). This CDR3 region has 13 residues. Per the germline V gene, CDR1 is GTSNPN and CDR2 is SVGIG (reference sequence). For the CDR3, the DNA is TGTGCCTGGACTCCGGGACACAATTCACCCCTCCATTTT. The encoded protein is CAWTPGHNSPLHF.

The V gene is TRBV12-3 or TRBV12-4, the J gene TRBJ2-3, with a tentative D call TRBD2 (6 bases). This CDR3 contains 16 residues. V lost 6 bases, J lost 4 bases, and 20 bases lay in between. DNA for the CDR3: TGTGCCAGCAGCTCCCTTGACTTGCCGGGGGCAGATACGCAGTATTTT. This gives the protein CASSSLDLPGADTQYF.

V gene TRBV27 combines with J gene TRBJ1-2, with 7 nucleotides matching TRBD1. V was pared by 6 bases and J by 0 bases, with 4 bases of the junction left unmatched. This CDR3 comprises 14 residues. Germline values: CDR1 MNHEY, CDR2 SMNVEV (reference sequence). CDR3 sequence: CASSRTGPNYGYTF. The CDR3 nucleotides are TGTGCCAGCAGCCGGACAGGCCCTAACTATGGCTACACCTTC.

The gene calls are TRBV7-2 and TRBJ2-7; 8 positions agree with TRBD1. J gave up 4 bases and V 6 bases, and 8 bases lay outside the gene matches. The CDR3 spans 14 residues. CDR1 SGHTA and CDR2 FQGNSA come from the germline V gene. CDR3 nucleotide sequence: TGTGCCAGCAGGGTCACAGGGGGTAATTACGAGCAGTACTTC. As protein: CASRVTGGNYEQYF.

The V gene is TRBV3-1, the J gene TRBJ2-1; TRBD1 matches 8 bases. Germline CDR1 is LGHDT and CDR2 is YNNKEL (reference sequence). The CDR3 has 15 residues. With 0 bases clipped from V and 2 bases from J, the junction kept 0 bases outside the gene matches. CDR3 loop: CASSQDRGPYNEQFF. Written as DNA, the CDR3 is TGTGCCAGCAGCCAAGACAGGGGGCCCTACAATGAGCAGTTCTTC.

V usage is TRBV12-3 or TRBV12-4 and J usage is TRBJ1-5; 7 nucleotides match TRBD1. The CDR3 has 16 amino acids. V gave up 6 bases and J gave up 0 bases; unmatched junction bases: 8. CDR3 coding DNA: TGTGCCAGCAGCCGACAGGGTGGTTATAGCAATCAGCCCCAGCATTTT. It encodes CASSRQGGYSNQPQHF.

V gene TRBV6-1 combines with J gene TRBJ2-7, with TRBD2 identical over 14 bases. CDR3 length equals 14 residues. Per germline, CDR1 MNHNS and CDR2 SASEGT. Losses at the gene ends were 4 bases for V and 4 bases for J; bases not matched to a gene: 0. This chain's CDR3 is CASSGTSGRYEQYF. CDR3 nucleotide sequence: TGTGCCAGCAGTGGGACTAGCGGGAGGTACGAGCAGTACTTC.

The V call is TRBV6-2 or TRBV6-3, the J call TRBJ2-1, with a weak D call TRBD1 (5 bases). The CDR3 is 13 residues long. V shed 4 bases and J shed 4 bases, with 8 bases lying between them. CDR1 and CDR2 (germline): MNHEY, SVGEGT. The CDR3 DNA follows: TGTGCCAGCAGTTTTGACAGATACAATGAGCAGTTCTTC. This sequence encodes CASSFDRYNEQFF.

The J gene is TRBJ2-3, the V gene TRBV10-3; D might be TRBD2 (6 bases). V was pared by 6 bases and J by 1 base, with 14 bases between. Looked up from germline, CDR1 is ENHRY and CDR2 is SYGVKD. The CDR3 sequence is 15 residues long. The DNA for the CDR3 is TGTGCCATCAGGGACGGGAGCCAGGGCACAGATACGCAGTATTTT. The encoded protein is CAIRDGSQGTDTQYF.

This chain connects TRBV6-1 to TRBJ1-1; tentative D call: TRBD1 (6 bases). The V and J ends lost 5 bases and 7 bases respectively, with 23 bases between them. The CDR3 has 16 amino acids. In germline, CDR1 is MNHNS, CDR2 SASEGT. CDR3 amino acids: CASSPLGHRGSIEAFF. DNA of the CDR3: TGTGCCAGCAGTCCACTGGGACACCGGGGAAGTATTGAAGCTTTCTTT.

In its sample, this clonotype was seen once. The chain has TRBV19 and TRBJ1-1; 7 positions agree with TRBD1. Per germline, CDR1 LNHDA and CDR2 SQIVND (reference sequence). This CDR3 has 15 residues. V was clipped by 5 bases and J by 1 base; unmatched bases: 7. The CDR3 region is CASSARQGRNTEAFF. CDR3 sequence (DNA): TGTGCCAGTAGTGCGAGACAGGGCAGGAACACTGAAGCTTTCTTT.

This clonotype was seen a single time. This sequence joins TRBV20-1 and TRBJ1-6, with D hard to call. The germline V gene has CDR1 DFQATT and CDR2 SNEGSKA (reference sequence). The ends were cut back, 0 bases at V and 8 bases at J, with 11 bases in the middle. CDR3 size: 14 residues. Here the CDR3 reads CSAREGPGYSPLHF. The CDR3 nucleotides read TGCAGTGCTAGAGAAGGACCGGGGTATTCACCCCTCCACTTT.

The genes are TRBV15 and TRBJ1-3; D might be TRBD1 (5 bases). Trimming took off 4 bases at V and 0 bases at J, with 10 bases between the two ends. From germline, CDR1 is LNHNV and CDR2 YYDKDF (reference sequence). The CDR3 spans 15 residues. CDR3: CATSKNRNSGNTIYF. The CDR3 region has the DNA TGTGCCACCAGCAAGAACAGGAACTCTGGAAACACCATATATTTT.

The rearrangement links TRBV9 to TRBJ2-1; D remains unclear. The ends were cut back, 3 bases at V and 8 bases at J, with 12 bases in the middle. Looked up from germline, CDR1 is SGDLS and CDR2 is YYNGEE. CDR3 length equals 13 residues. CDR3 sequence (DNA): TGTGCCAGCAGCGGTCGTGGCTTCGATGAGCAGTTCTTC. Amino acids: CASSGRGFDEQFF.

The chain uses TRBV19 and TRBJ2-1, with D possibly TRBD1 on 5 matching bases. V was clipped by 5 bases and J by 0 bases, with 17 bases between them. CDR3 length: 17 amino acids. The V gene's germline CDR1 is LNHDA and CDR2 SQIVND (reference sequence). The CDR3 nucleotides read TGTGCCAGTAGTCCCCCTGGGGCGGTGAGCTCCTACAATGAGCAGTTCTTC. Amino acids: CASSPPGAVSSYNEQFF.

CDR3 amino acids: CASSYGDREYEQYF. In DNA form, the CDR3 reads TGTGCCAGTAGTTACGGGGACAGGGAGTACGAGCAGTACTTC. The chain recombines TRBV19 with TRBJ2-7; 9 bases match TRBD1. CDR1 LNHDA and CDR2 SQIVND come from the germline V gene (reference sequence). After removal of 5 bases from V and 4 bases from J, the junction contained 6 bases not matched to a gene. The CDR3 covers 14 residues. The complete variable domain, with remaining parts taken from reference TRBV19 and TRBJ2-7, reads DGGITQSPKYLFRKEGQNVTLSCEQNLNHDAMYWYRQDPGQGLRLIYYSQIVNDFQKGDIAEGYSVSREKKESFPLTVTSAQKNPTAFYLCASSYGDREYEQYFGPGTRLTVT.

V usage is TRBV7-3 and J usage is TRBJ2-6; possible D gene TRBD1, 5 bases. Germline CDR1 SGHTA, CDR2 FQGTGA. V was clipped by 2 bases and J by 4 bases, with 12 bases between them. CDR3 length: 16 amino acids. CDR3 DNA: TGTGCCAGCAGCTTACAGGGTATAGCCGGGGCCAACGTCCTGACTTTC. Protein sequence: CASSLQGIAGANVLTF.